This TCR beta chain comes out of a study of radiation and T cells in renal cell carcinoma. Findings of the study overall: In blood, top tumor clones expanded by 2 weeks, shrinking by 4.

The germline V gene has CDR1 SGDLS and CDR2 YYNGEE. CDR3 length equals 17 residues. The V and J ends lost 0 bases and 4 bases, in that order; junction bases with no gene match: 11. This clone was counted between two and nine times. No antigen is known for it. Treatment specified: 15 Gy SBRT to primary tumor, nephrectomy 4 weeks later. Nephrectomy followed 15 Gy stereotactic body radiation by 4 weeks. This renal cell carcinoma was of the clear cell type. TCRdb's copy holds only in-frame clones and misses some; the assay was immunoSEQ multiplex PCR. The repertoire holds 15,000 to 20,000 clones, with about half as singletons.

Specimen: tumor tissue, collected from a patient whose treatment included radiotherapy and nephrectomy. The sequence was collected from a woman aged 60-70 years with renal cell carcinoma. V gene TRBV9 combines with J gene TRBJ1-2, with 8 bases lining up with TRBD1. Written as DNA, the CDR3 is TGTGCCAGCAGCGTAGCACCCCCGGACAGGGCTGGCTATGGCTACACCTTC. This encodes CASSVAPPDRAGYGYTF. Together with reference TRBV9 and TRBJ1-2, the CDR3 gives the full variable domain: DSGVTQTPKHLITATGQRVTLRCSPRSGDLSVYWYQQSLDQGLQFLIQYYNGEERAKGNILERFSAQQFPDLHSELNLSSLELGDSALYFCASSVAPPDRAGYGYTFGSGTRLTVV.